This T cell receptor (beta chain) was identified in a study of T-cell reconstitution after alpha-beta-depleted transplantation in children. This clonotype was seen a few times. Library preparation (for TCRbeta) was performed with unique molecular identifiers. One entry per CDR3 protein results from TCRdb running MiXCR on the PCR reads. The repertoire holds about 540,000 distinct CDR3 sequences, with roughly 18% as singletons. V was shortened by 1 base and J by 2 bases, with 10 bases between the two germline ends. Germline CDR1 is SGHDN and CDR2 is FVKESK. The CDR3 contains 15 residues. Sequences were derived from PBMCs from the stem cell graft donor, sampled from the stem cell graft. The sequence was obtained from a human donor who donated a stem cell graft to a child with acute lymphoblastic leukemia. J is TRBJ2-3 and V is TRBV14; D is undetermined. The CDR3 region has the DNA TGTGCCAGCAGCCAAGGGGGTAGCTTCACAGATACGCAGTATTTT. Encoded protein: CASSQGGSFTDTQYF.